These 10 T cell receptor beta chains originate from one sample sequenced in a study of early T cells in non-severe SARS-CoV-2 infection. TCRdb re-called the 5' RACE reads with MiXCR, one entry per CDR3 protein. This table holds approximately 110,000 distinct CDR3 sequences, just under 15% found once. The specimen sequenced was whole blood. The origin of the receptors is an adult who was a healthcare worker with PCR-confirmed SARS-CoV-2 infection or an uninfected control (not recorded which).

This clonotype has just a few counts. The chain couples TRBV29-1 to TRBJ1-2; D is possibly TRBD1 (6 bases). This CDR3 contains 12 residues. The V end was cut by 3 bases, the J end by 8 bases, with 13 bases between. Germline CDR1 and CDR2: SQVTM and ANQGSEA. The DNA for the CDR3 is TGCAGCGTTGAGAGGGGCAGGGGAGGCTACACCTTC. It codes for CSVERGRGGYTF. Supplemented by reference TRBV29-1 and TRBJ1-2, the full variable domain reads SAVISQKPSRDICQRGTSLTIQCQVDSQVTMMFWYRQQPGQSLTLIATANQGSEATYESGFVIDKFPISRPNLTFSTLTVSNMSPEDSSIYLCSVERGRGGYTFGSGTRLTVV.

The chain is built from TRBV2 and TRBJ1-5; possible D gene TRBD1, 5 bases. The V gene lost 2 bases and the J gene lost 15 bases, with 11 bases spanning the gap. The germline V gene has CDR1 SNHLY and CDR2 FYNNEI. This CDR3 is 11 amino acids long. Here the CDR3 reads CASSELGVWHF. The DNA for the CDR3 is TGTGCCAGCAGTGAATTGGGGGTATGGCATTTT.

This clonotype was observed a handful of times. This chain joins TRBV18 and TRBJ1-1; no reliable D call. The CDR3 length is 16 residues. Germline CDR1 and CDR2: KGHSH and LQKENI. Trimming left V 3 bases short and J 0 bases short, with 14 bases between. In nucleotides, the CDR3 is TGTGCCAGCTCACCGCGCCAGATGACTATGAACACTGAAGCTTTCTTT. Translating gives CASSPRQMTMNTEAFF. Full variable domain (rest looked up from reference TRBV18 and TRBJ1-1): NAGVMQNPRHLVRRRGQEARLRCSPMKGHSHVYWYRQLPEEGLKFMVYLQKENIIDESGMPKERFSAEFPKEGPSILRIQQVVRGDSAAYFCASSPRQMTMNTEAFFGQGTRLTVV.

This chain connects TRBV3-1 to TRBJ1-1; D gene uncertain. CDR1 and CDR2 (germline): LGHDT, YNNKEL (reference sequence). V lost 8 bases and J lost 0, with 10 bases in between. The CDR3 has 13 residues. CDR3 DNA sequence: TGTGCCAGCCTAGGACCCTTGAACACTGAAGCTTTCTTT. Its protein is CASLGPLNTEAFF.

This clonotype was seen ten or more times. The chain employs TRBV6-6 and TRBJ2-1, with D uncertain. Germline V gene sequence: CDR1 MNHNY, CDR2 SVGAGI (reference sequence). V was shortened by 6 bases and J by 7 bases, with 10 bases between the two germline ends. The CDR3 length is 12 residues. CDR3 nucleotide sequence: TGTGCCAGCAGATATGGTACGAATGAGCAGTTCTTC. It encodes CASRYGTNEQFF.

This clonotype was recorded a few times. This chain uses TRBV13 with TRBJ1-2; a weak D match, TRBD1 (6 bases). Germline assignment: CDR1 PRHDT and CDR2 FYEKMQ (reference sequence). CDR3 length: 16 amino acids. V was shortened by 3 bases and J by 5 bases, with 19 bases between the two germline ends. In DNA form, the CDR3 reads TGTGCCAGCAGCTTCAACCCCCGGGACACTGTATATGGCTACACCTTC. Encoded protein: CASSFNPRDTVYGYTF.

This clonotype was detected ten times or more. The V call is TRBV9, the J call TRBJ1-2; 7 bases are a match to TRBD1. This CDR3 is built from 15 residues. Germline assignment: CDR1 SGDLS and CDR2 YYNGEE. V gave up 4 bases and J gave up 7 bases; unmatched junction bases: 13. CDR3 loop: CASSTRPEGAGGYTF. CDR3 DNA: TGTGCCAGCAGCACCCGCCCCGAGGGGGCCGGTGGCTACACCTTC.

Many counts were recorded for this clonotype. The chain has TRBV12-3 or TRBV12-4 and TRBJ1-2; perhaps TRBD1 as D (6 bases). V lost 6 bases to trimming and J lost 4 bases, with 6 bases between them. The CDR3 runs 11 residues. The CDR3 nucleotides read TGTGCCAGCAGACAGGGCTATGGCTACACCTTC. Amino acid sequence: CASRQGYGYTF.

This clonotype was counted only a few times. This sequence joins TRBV3-1 and TRBJ1-5, with 8 bases that match TRBD1. This CDR3 comprises 15 residues. V dropped 3 bases and J dropped 5; count of bases not matched to a gene: 6. Germline V gene sequence: CDR1 LGHDT, CDR2 YNNKEL (reference sequence). Here the CDR3 DNA reads TGTGCCAGCAGCCACAGCCCGACAGGGGATCAGCCCCAGCATTTT. Translated, it gives CASSHSPTGDQPQHF.

This chain links TRBV4-1 with TRBJ2-3; the match to TRBD1 covers 8 bases. This CDR3 spans 14 amino acids. Germline V lookup: CDR1 MGHRA, CDR2 YSYEKL. The junction had 4 bases not matched to a gene; V was cut back by 3 bases and J by 5 bases. In DNA form, the CDR3 reads TGCGCCAGCAGCCAGGACAGGGCGGGAGATACGCAGTATTTT. It codes for CASSQDRAGDTQYF.